The clone carrying this T cell receptor beta chain appeared a few times. The sample originates from a study of CD4 T cells in relation to SARS-CoV-2 and coronaviruses. At the level of the study: Median patient age was approximately 38 years, spanning 21 to 72 years.

Using immunoSEQ multiplex PCR, the repertoire was profiled, and TCRdb retains in-frame clones only, with some absent. The profile shows more than 30,000 clones, roughly 85% of them singletons. Germline CDR1 is LGHNA and CDR2 is YSLEER. The CDR3 consists of 19 residues. V lost 0 bases, J lost 0 bases, and 7 bases stayed unmatched. The sample consisted of memory CD4+ T cells from PBMCs. The chain is built from TRBV4-3 and TRBJ2-2, with 10 positions matching TRBD1. The TCR comes from an adult with COVID-19. DNA for the CDR3: TGCGCCAGCAGCCAAGAGGGACAGGGGCCTTACGCGAACACCGGGGAGCTGTTTTTT. Translation: CASSQEGQGPYANTGELFF.